This is a list of T cell receptor beta chains from one sample in a study of blood T cell repertoires in COVID-19. Produced via immunoSEQ multiplex PCR; TCRdb's table is partial and in-frame only. The sample contains fewer than 110,000 clones, roughly 84% of which appear only once. The source material was peripheral blood. These receptors were collected from a human donor in a cohort sampled during active COVID-19. Each CDR3 is given with its conserved first and last residue. D genes are given only for firm matches. Only some rows state a clone size, as once, few, many or a class for expanded clones.

j_call v_call cdr3_length clone_size d_call cdr3_nt cdr3_aa
TRBJ2-3 TRBV9 15 once TRBD2 TGTGCCAGCAGCCTAGGGACTAGCCCCGGGGATACGCAGTATTTT CASSLGTSPGDTQYF
TRBJ2-1 TRBV9 16 - - TGTGCCAGCAGCTCCCGACAGACGAGCTCCTACAATGAGCAGTTCTTC CASSSRQTSSYNEQFF
TRBJ2-3 TRBV7-9 14 - - TGTGCCAGCAGCTTAGGGCTTAGCACAGATACGCAGTATTTT CASSLGLSTDTQYF
TRBJ2-1 TRBV7-6 17 few TRBD2 TGTGCCAGCAGCTTAGCTCCGGGACTAGCGGGAGGGAGTGAGCAGTTCTTC CASSLAPGLAGGSEQFF
TRBJ1-1 TRBV6-2/TRBV6-3 15 - TRBD1 TGTGCCAGCAGTAAGTCGACAGGGATGAACACTGAAGCTTTCTTT CASSKSTGMNTEAFF
TRBJ1-6 TRBV30 13 - - TGTGCCTGGAGTTTGGGGCTGGATTCACCCCTCCACTTT CAWSLGLDSPLHF
TRBJ1-1 TRBV7-9 14 - TRBD1 TGTGCCAGCAGCTTAGCACAGGGGGCAGCTGAAGCTTTCTTT CASSLAQGAAEAFF
TRBJ2-3 TRBV7-9 16 - TRBD2 TGTGCCAGCAGTATAGCGGGAGGGCCGGGCACAGATACGCAGTATTTT CASSIAGGPGTDTQYF
TRBJ2-7 TRBV29-1 12 - TRBD1 TGCAGCGTGGGACAGGGGGGGTACGAGCAGTACTTC CSVGQGGYEQYF
TRBJ2-6 TRBV13 15 - - TGTGCCAGCAGCCGTCAGAACTCTGGGGCCAACGTCCTGACTTTC CASSRQNSGANVLTF
TRBJ2-2 TRBV5-1 13 - - TGCGCCAGCAGTTACAGGGTCACCGGGGAGCTGTTTTTT CASSYRVTGELFF
TRBJ2-7 TRBV6-6 15 - - TGTGCCAGCAGTTACGGGGCAGCCCTCTCCTACGAGCAGTACTTC CASSYGAALSYEQYF
TRBJ2-3 TRBV5-1 13 - - TGCGCCAGCAGCCCTCTCGGGACAGATACGCAGTATTTT CASSPLGTDTQYF
TRBJ2-6 TRBV5-1 16 - TRBD1 TGCGCCAGCAGCCTACAGGGGGCGGACGGGGCCAACGTCCTGACTTTC CASSLQGADGANVLTF
TRBJ1-6 TRBV7-6 15 - TRBD1 TGTGCCAGCAGCTTAGGTCCAGGGGGCAATTCACCCCTCCACTTT CASSLGPGGNSPLHF
TRBJ2-1 TRBV10-3 14 - TRBD2 TGTGCCATCAGTGTCGGGAGGGGGGTCAATGAGCAGTTCTTC CAISVGRGVNEQFF
TRBJ1-1 TRBV4-3 15 - - TGCGCCAGCAGCCAAGATGCAGGGATCTCCGGTGAAGCTTTCTTT CASSQDAGISGEAFF
TRBJ1-1 TRBV18 14 - TRBD1 TGTGCCAGCTCACCAGGACAGGGGGGCACTGAAGCTTTCTTT CASSPGQGGTEAFF
TRBJ2-2 TRBV28 17 - TRBD1 TGTGCCAGCAGTTTAAATAGGGGACAGGAGAACACCGGGGAGCTGTTTTTT CASSLNRGQENTGELFF
TRBJ2-3 TRBV27 16 - - TGTGCCAGCAGTCCCCAATTGACAGGCCTCACAGATACGCAGTATTTT CASSPQLTGLTDTQYF
TRBJ1-6 TRBV4-3 14 - TRBD1 TGCGCCAGCAGCCGGGGACAGCCGAATTCACCCCTCCACTTT CASSRGQPNSPLHF
TRBJ2-5 TRBV7-9 14 - - TGTGCCAGCAGAGCTACAGGGATGTGGGAGACCCAGTACTTC CASRATGMWETQYF
TRBJ2-2 TRBV5-1 14 - - TGCGCCAGCAGCTTGATGCCCGGGACCGGGGAGCTGTTTTTT CASSLMPGTGELFF
TRBJ2-5 TRBV10-3 12 - TRBD1 TGTGCCAGTAAGGACAGGGAAGAGACCCAGTACTTC CASKDREETQYF